This passage covers 7 T cell receptor beta chains from one sample sequenced in a study of blood T cell repertoires in COVID-19. Sequencing used immunoSEQ multiplex PCR; TCRdb keeps in-frame clones, though not all of them. Counted here are fewer than 250,000 clones, around 88% occurring once; the ten biggest clones make up around 15%. Sequencing input: PBMCs or T cells enriched from blood (not recorded which). Receptors were obtained from a woman between 50 and 59 years old with acute COVID-19.

This clone occurred once. V usage is TRBV28 and J usage is TRBJ1-4; tentatively, D is TRBD1 (5 bases). Trimming took 5 bases from V and 3 from J, leaving 13 bases between them. Per germline, CDR1 MDHEN and CDR2 SYDVKM. The CDR3 is 15 amino acids. The CDR3 protein is CASSLLGVANEKLFF. Here the CDR3 DNA reads TGTGCCAGCAGTCTCTTAGGGGTAGCTAATGAAAAACTGTTTTTT.

J is TRBJ2-3 and V is TRBV18, with TRBD2 matching 11 bases. Germline CDR1 reads KGHSH; CDR2 reads LQKENI. V dropped 5 bases and J dropped 0; count of bases not matched to a gene: 10. The CDR3 spans 18 residues. CDR3 DNA sequence: TGTGCCAGCTCATCTCGACTAGCGGGGCCACCTAGCACAGATACGCAGTATTTT. Residues: CASSSRLAGPPSTDTQYF.

The chain is built from TRBV28 and TRBJ1-1, with D unclear. Germline CDR1 reads MDHEN; CDR2 reads SYDVKM. CDR3 length: 14 residues. Trimming took 2 bases from V and 3 from J, leaving 10 bases between them. CDR3 nucleotide sequence: TGTGCCAGCAGTTTAAACACAGCCCACACTGAAGCTTTCTTT. Protein sequence: CASSLNTAHTEAFF.

The chain recombines TRBV2 with TRBJ2-1; 10 bases are a match to TRBD2. This CDR3 comprises 16 residues. V shed 6 bases, J shed 6 bases, and the junction held 11 bases outside the gene matches. Germline V CDR1 and CDR2: SNHLY, FYNNEI. For the CDR3, the DNA is TGTGCCAGCAGATTCCAGTATAGCGGGGGGAGCAATGAGCAGTTCTTC. It is translated as CASRFQYSGGSNEQFF.

This chain connects TRBV3-1 (or the pseudogene TRBV3-2) to TRBJ1-5; no reliable D call. Germline V gives CDR1 LGHDT, CDR2 YNNKEL (reference sequence). The V end was cut by 1 base, the J end by 5 bases, with 9 bases between. This CDR3 contains 14 residues. Written as DNA, the CDR3 is TGTGCCAGCAGCCAAGCTACAGACGATCAGCCCCAGCATTTT. It yields the protein CASSQATDDQPQHF.

The V gene is TRBV3-1 (or the pseudogene TRBV3-2), the J gene TRBJ2-1; TRBD2 matches at 8 bases. With V trimmed by 0 bases and J by 6 bases, 10 bases remained unmatched. This CDR3 region has 17 residues. Germline-derived CDR1 and CDR2 are LGHDT and YNNKEL (reference sequence). The CDR3 DNA is TGTGCCAGCAGCCAAGATAGAGGTAGCGGGAATGCCAATGAGCAGTTCTTC. It is translated as CASSQDRGSGNANEQFF.

The chain combines TRBV13 with TRBJ2-2, with TRBD2 matching over 11 bases. CDR3 size: 19 residues. Germline assignment: CDR1 PRHDT and CDR2 FYEKMQ (reference sequence). V lost 6 bases and J lost 6; bases outside the gene matches: 18. CDR3 region: CASRPRLAGYPRVPGELFF. CDR3 in DNA: TGTGCCAGCAGACCTAGACTAGCGGGATACCCTAGAGTCCCCGGGGAGCTGTTTTTT.